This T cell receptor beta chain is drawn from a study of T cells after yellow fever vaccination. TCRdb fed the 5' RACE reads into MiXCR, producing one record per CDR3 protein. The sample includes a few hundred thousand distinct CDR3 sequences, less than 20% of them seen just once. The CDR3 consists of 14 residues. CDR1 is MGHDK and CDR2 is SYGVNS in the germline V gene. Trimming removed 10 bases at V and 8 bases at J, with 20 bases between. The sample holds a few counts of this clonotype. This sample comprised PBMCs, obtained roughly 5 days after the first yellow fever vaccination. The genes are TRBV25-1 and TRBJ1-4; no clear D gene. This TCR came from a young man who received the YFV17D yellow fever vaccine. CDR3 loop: CATSAMPTEEKLFF. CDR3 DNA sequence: TGTGCCACCTCGGCGATGCCGACGGAAGAAAAACTGTTTTTT.